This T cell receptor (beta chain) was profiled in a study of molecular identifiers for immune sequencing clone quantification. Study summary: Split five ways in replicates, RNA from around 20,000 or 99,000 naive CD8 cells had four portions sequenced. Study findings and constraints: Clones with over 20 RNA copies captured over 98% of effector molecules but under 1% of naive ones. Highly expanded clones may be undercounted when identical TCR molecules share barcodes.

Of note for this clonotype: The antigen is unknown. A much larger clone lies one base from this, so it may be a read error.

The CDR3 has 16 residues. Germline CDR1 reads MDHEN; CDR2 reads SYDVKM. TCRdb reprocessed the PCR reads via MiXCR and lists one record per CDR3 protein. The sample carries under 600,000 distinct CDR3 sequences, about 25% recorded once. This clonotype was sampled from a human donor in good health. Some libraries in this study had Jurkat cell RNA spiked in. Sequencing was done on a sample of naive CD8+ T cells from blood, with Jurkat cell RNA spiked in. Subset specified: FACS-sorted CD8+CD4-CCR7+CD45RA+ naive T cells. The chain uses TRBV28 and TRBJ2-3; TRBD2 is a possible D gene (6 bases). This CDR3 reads CASSPRTETSTDTRYF. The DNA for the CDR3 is TGTGCCAGCAGTCCGCGGACGGAAACTAGCACAGATACGCGGTATTTT.